The clone carrying this TCR beta chain was counted at least ten times. Its matching antigen is unknown. Each hyperthyroidism patient was newly diagnosed, with under 2 months' duration, and aged 18 to 65. Additional autoimmune diseases, uncontrolled infections, pregnancy or lactation disqualified patients. Germline-derived CDR1 and CDR2 are DFQATT and SNEGSKA (reference sequence). Trimming took off 0 bases at V and 2 bases at J, with 13 bases between the two ends. The CDR3 is 15 amino acids. This specimen comes from a study of Graves' ophthalmopathy and Graves' hyperthyroidism. Looking at the study overall: A follow-up of 18 months without ophthalmopathy meant that hyperthyroidism was stable.

TCR beta CDR3 regions were amplified from RNA transcripts. After a first-round RT-PCR with HTBI primers, a second-round multiplex PCR was run. MiXCR, run by TCRdb on the multiplex PCR reads, gives a single entry per CDR3 protein. The table lists a few hundred thousand distinct CDR3 sequences, 35% to 40% of them singletons. Study results and caveats: The model's prediction of ophthalmopathy progression had approximately 68% sensitivity and approximately 77% specificity.

This clonotype originated in an adult man with Graves' hyperthyroidism. The rearrangement uses TRBV20-1 and TRBJ2-5; no clear D. Sequenced material: peripheral blood or thyroid tissue (not recorded which). The CDR3 DNA follows: TGCAGTGCTAGAGATCTTACGCGCGTACAAGAGACCCAGTACTTC. Encoded protein: CSARDLTRVQETQYF.